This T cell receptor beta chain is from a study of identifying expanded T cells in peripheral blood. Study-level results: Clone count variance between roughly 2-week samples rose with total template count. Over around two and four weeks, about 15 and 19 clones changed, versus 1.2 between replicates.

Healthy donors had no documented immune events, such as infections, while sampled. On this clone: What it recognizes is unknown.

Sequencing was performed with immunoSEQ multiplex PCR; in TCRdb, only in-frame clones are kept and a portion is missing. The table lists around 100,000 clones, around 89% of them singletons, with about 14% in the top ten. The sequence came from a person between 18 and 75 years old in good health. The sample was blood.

The CDR3 DNA sequence: TGTGCCTGGAGTCCGGGGGGTGCGTCCCAGCATTTT. Translated, it gives CAWSPGGASQHF. The gene calls are TRBV30 and TRBJ1-5; perhaps TRBD1 as D (5 bases). The CDR3 sequence is 12 residues long. Trimming pared 2 bases from V and 11 bases from J, leaving 13 bases between. CDR1 and CDR2 (germline): GTSNPN, SVGIG (reference sequence). The variable domain in full, with the rest retrieved from reference TRBV30 and TRBJ1-5, is SQTIHQWPATLVQPVGSPLSLECTVEGTSNPNLYWYRQAAGRGLQLLFYSVGIGQISSEVPQNLSASRPQDRQFILSSKKLLLSDSGFYLCAWSPGGASQHFGDGTRLSIL.